The 25 T cell receptor beta chains below were found in one sample sequenced in a study of immune heterogeneity within non-small cell lung tumors. It was a multiplex PCR that amplified TCR beta CDR3, with 32 V and 13 J primers. TCRdb re-called the multiplex PCR reads with MiXCR, one entry per CDR3 protein. The data contain roughly 23,000 distinct CDR3 sequences, 25% to 30% of them singletons. TCRs were amplified from around 660 ng gDNA of bulk tumor per sample. Several far-apart biopsies were taken per primary tumor during surgery. Patients had untreated, newly diagnosed non-small cell lung cancer and underwent curative surgery. Sequenced: lung tumor tissue. Every receptor here comes from a man aged 35-49 years with non-small cell lung cancer.

This clonotype ranks as medium-sized (0.01 to 0.1%). This chain connects TRBV28 to TRBJ2-7, with D possibly TRBD2 on 6 matching bases. This CDR3 region has 14 residues. With 6 bases removed from V and 0 bases from J, the gap between germline ends came to 12 bases. The germline gives CDR1 MDHEN, CDR2 SYDVKM. CDR3 bases: TGTGCCAGCAGCATTGGGGGGTCCTCCTACGAGCAGTACTTC. It yields the protein CASSIGGSSYEQYF.

This clonotype has just a few counts. The CDR3, as DNA: TGTGCCACCCGCGCGGGGGGGGTCCCCTACGAGCAGTACTTC. This translates into CATRAGGVPYEQYF. The chain employs TRBV10-3 and TRBJ2-7; TRBD2 aligns across 9 bases. V lost 10 bases to trimming and J lost 2 bases; unmatched junction nucleotides: 9. The CDR3 has 14 amino acids. CDR1 is ENHRY, CDR2 SYGVKD, per germline.

This clonotype was seen many times. V gene TRBV6-5 combines with J gene TRBJ2-1; no reliable D call. This CDR3 is built from 13 residues. The V gene lost 2 bases and the J gene lost 2 bases, with 4 bases spanning the gap. Looked up from germline, CDR1 is MNHEY and CDR2 is SVGAGI. Here the CDR3 reads CASSYRAYNEQFF. CDR3 nucleotides: TGTGCCAGCAGTTACCGGGCCTACAATGAGCAGTTCTTC.

Comment on this clonotype: This sequence may be a read error, since a much larger clone differs from it by one base. The V call is TRBV6-5, the J call TRBJ2-3; D is unclear. Germline CDR1 MNHEY, CDR2 SVGAGI. This CDR3 is built from 12 residues. For the CDR3, the DNA is TGTGTCAGCAGTTACTTCAGGGATACGCAGTATTTT. Protein sequence: CVSSYFRDTQYF.

As regards this clonotype: This may be a read error, as it is one base from a much larger clone. The J gene is TRBJ2-3, the V gene TRBV2; 7 nucleotides line up with TRBD2. CDR1 and CDR2 (germline): SNHLY, FYNNEI. The CDR3 totals 16 residues. DNA of the CDR3: TGTGCCAGCAGTGAAGTTGCGGGAGCGTTCACATATACGCAGTATTTT. It specifies CASSEVAGAFTYTQYF.

This clonotype was recorded a few times. This chain links TRBV7-9 with TRBJ1-4; TRBD1 aligns across 9 bases. Germline CDR1 SEHNR, CDR2 FQNEAQ (reference sequence). With V trimmed by 7 bases and J by 7 bases, 10 bases remained unmatched. The CDR3 sequence is 15 residues long. The CDR3 DNA follows: TGTGCCAGCACCCGAACCGGGACAGGGATTGAAAAACTGTTTTTT. Protein sequence: CASTRTGTGIEKLFF.

This clonotype is labeled medium-sized. The rearrangement uses TRBV20-1 and TRBJ1-5, with D possibly matching TRBD1 (5 bases). The V end lost 4 bases, the J end lost 6 bases, and 13 bases lay between the germline ends. The germline V gene has CDR1 DFQATT and CDR2 SNEGSKA (reference sequence). The CDR3 is made up of 13 amino acids. The CDR3 DNA sequence: TGCAGTGCTACAGGGAACCAGGGTCAGCCCCAGCATTTT. It specifies CSATGNQGQPQHF.

The table lists this clonotype with many counts. The chain joins TRBV18 to TRBJ2-1, with no clear D. CDR3 size: 12 residues. The V gene's germline CDR1 is KGHSH and CDR2 LQKENI. V lost 6 bases and J lost 10, with 13 bases in between. The CDR3 DNA sequence: TGTGCCAGCTCGCCAATCCGGGCCGAGCAGTTCTTC. Translation: CASSPIRAEQFF.

This clonotype was counted many times. The CDR3 DNA follows: TGTGCCAGCAGCTTAGTTGGCGAGCAGTACTTC. Translated: CASSLVGEQYF. This rearrangement joins TRBV11-1 to TRBJ2-7; D unresolved. Germline V gene lookup returns CDR1 SGHAT and CDR2 FQDESV (reference sequence). V lost 1 base, J lost 6 bases, and 4 bases lay in between. CDR3 length equals 11 residues.

The rearrangement joins TRBV6-5 to TRBJ2-3; a possible D gene is TRBD2 (7 bases). Trimming shortened V by 2 bases and J by 4 bases, and 13 bases separated the two germline ends. Germline V gene lookup returns CDR1 MNHEY and CDR2 SVGAGI. The CDR3 runs 15 residues. CDR3 nucleotide sequence: TGTGCCAGCAGTTACGGGCGGGGGCGGGCAGATACGCAGTATTTT. Encoded protein: CASSYGRGRADTQYF.

Turning to this clonotype: A much larger clone is a single base away; this may be a read error. J is TRBJ2-1 and V is TRBV6-2 or TRBV6-3, with 8 positions matching TRBD2. This CDR3 is 18 amino acids long. The germline V gene encodes CDR1 MNHEY and CDR2 SVGEGT. The trim removed 5 bases at V and 0 bases at J, leaving 12 bases unmatched. The CDR3 nucleotides read TGTGCCAGCAGTCTGGGGGGACTAGAGGGATCCTCCTACAATGAGCAGTTCTTC. Translated, it gives CASSLGGLEGSSYNEQFF.

In regard to this clonotype: This may be a read error, as it is one base from a much larger clone. This chain links TRBV7-6 with TRBJ1-1, with D hard to call. V was shortened by 5 bases and J by 0 bases, with 7 bases between the two germline ends. Per germline, CDR1 SGHVS and CDR2 FNYEAQ. This CDR3 spans 13 amino acids. DNA for the CDR3: TGTGCCAGCAGCATAGTGATGAACACTGAAGCTTTCTTT. It encodes CASSIVMNTEAFF.

Ten or more counts support this clonotype. This chain connects TRBV24-1 to TRBJ2-7; D not resolved. Germline values: CDR1 KGHDR, CDR2 SFDVKD. The CDR3 covers 12 residues. V lost 5 bases and J 6 bases, leaving 10 bases between the germline ends. CDR3 bases: TGTGCCACCAGTGGAAATGGGCGCGAGCAGTACTTC. Its translation: CATSGNGREQYF.

The CDR3: CASSLGPGMETQYF. The CDR3, as DNA: TGTGCCAGCAGCTTAGGCCCCGGTATGGAGACCCAGTACTTC. The genes are TRBV7-3 and TRBJ2-5; unclear D gene. Trimming removed 2 bases from V and 5 bases from J, with 12 bases in between. In germline, CDR1 is SGHTA, CDR2 FQGTGA. There are 14 residues in the CDR3.

In this sample, this clonotype turned up a few times. CDR3 coding DNA: TGCAGTGCAAGAAGCGGGAGGGCCAGTCGCTCCGGGGAGCTGTTTTTT. As protein: CSARSGRASRSGELFF. The chain carries TRBV20-1 and TRBJ2-2; 10 nucleotides line up with TRBD2. Germline V gene data show CDR1 as DFQATT and CDR2 as SNEGSKA (reference sequence). The V and J ends lost 6 bases and 6 bases, in that order; junction bases with no gene match: 13. The length of the CDR3 is 16 residues.

This clonotype was picked up many times. This rearrangement joins TRBV7-2 to TRBJ2-7; 8 bases fit TRBD2. CDR3 length equals 14 residues. Trimming took 2 bases from V and 2 from J; bases not matched to a gene: 2. Germline CDR1 reads SGHTA; CDR2 reads FQGNSA. The CDR3 DNA reads as TGTGCCAGCAGCTTACGGCGGGAGGCCTACGAGCAGTACTTC. It specifies CASSLRREAYEQYF.

This clonotype was detected only once. At one of its ends the junction is not consistent with the germline gene, which may arise from a read error. The V and J genes are TRBV5-1 and TRBJ2-1, with 11 bases identical to TRBD2. Germline CDR1 reads SGHRS; CDR2 reads YFSETQ. The CDR3 is made up of 16 amino acids. In nucleotides, the CDR3 is TGCGCCAGCAGCTCGGGAGGGACTAGCGGATACAATGAGCAGCTCTTC. Protein: CASSSGGTSGYNEQLF.

The CDR3 spells CASSQPLAGATDTQYF. In DNA form, the CDR3 reads TGCGCCAGCAGCCAACCACTAGCGGGGGCCACAGATACGCAGTATTTT. J is TRBJ2-3 and V is TRBV4-1; TRBD2 matches 11 bases. This CDR3 has 16 residues. V was clipped by 2 bases and J by 2 bases; unmatched bases: 3. Germline lookup yields CDR1 MGHRA and CDR2 YSYEKL.

This chain connects TRBV12-3 or TRBV12-4 to TRBJ1-1; tentatively, D is TRBD1 (6 bases). The V end was cut by 1 base, the J end by 4 bases, with 13 bases between. The CDR3 totals 15 residues. CDR3 residues: CASSLGQVRGTEAFF. The CDR3 DNA is TGTGCCAGCAGTTTAGGACAGGTACGCGGCACTGAAGCTTTCTTT.

The V call is TRBV14, the J call TRBJ2-3; D uncertain. The CDR3 loop spans 16 amino acids. Germline V CDR1 and CDR2: SGHDN, FVKESK. Trimming removed 1 base from V and 0 bases from J, with 11 bases in between. For the CDR3, the DNA is TGTGCCAGCAGCCAAGGGATTAGCCGAAGCACAGATACGCAGTATTTT. Its protein product is CASSQGISRSTDTQYF.

Remarks on this clonotype: This sequence may be a read error, since a much larger clone differs from it by one base. The rearrangement uses TRBV20-1 and TRBJ2-1, with TRBD2 identical over 9 bases. Germline V gives CDR1 DFQATT, CDR2 SNEGSKA (reference sequence). This CDR3 is 15 amino acids long. This CDR3 reads CGARGASGTYNEQFF. The CDR3 nucleotides are TGCGGTGCTAGAGGCGCTAGCGGGACCTACAATGAGCAGTTCTTC.

This clonotype was seen a handful of times. The chain uses TRBV5-4 and TRBJ2-7, with D perhaps TRBD1 (6 bases). CDR3 length equals 14 residues. Germline V gene lookup returns CDR1 SGHNT and CDR2 YYREEE (reference sequence). V lost 3 bases and J lost 3, with 13 bases in between. The CDR3 here is CASSSGDNLYEQYF. The CDR3 DNA reads as TGTGCCAGCAGCTCTGGGGACAACCTCTACGAGCAGTACTTC. The variable domain in full, completed from reference TRBV5-4 and TRBJ2-7, reads ETGVTQSPTHLIKTRGQQVTLRCSSQSGHNTVSWYQQALGQGPQFIFQYYREEENGRGNFPPRFSGLQFPNYSSELNVNALELDDSALYLCASSSGDNLYEQYFGPGTRLTVT.

This clonotype was recorded many times. The genes are TRBV12-3 or TRBV12-4 and TRBJ1-1; 9 bases fit TRBD1. CDR3 size: 15 residues. The J segment lost 5 bases and the V segment lost 1 base, leaving 5 bases of the junction unmatched. The CDR3 region has the DNA TGTGCCAGCAGTTTAGGAGGACAGGGGAGTACTGAAGCTTTCTTT. This translates into CASSLGGQGSTEAFF.

This clonotype was recorded a few times. This chain connects TRBV3-1 to TRBJ2-5; TRBD2 agrees at 7 bases. Germline V gene sequence: CDR1 LGHDT, CDR2 YNNKEL (reference sequence). The CDR3 spans 16 residues. V shed 5 bases, J shed 4 bases, and the junction held 13 bases outside the gene matches. The CDR3 region has the DNA TGTGCCAGCAGCTTGGGATCGGGGGGTTTCCGAGAGACCCAGTACTTC. Its translation: CASSLGSGGFRETQYF.

The chain joins TRBV9 to TRBJ2-6; 7 nucleotides align to TRBD2. The V gene's germline CDR1 is SGDLS and CDR2 YYNGEE. CDR3 size: 19 residues. Trimming took 1 base from V and 0 from J; bases not matched to a gene: 10. CDR3 sequence: CASSVPRRGESSGANVLTF. In DNA, the CDR3 is TGTGCCAGCAGCGTACCCCGCCGGGGGGAGAGCTCTGGGGCCAACGTCCTGACTTTC.